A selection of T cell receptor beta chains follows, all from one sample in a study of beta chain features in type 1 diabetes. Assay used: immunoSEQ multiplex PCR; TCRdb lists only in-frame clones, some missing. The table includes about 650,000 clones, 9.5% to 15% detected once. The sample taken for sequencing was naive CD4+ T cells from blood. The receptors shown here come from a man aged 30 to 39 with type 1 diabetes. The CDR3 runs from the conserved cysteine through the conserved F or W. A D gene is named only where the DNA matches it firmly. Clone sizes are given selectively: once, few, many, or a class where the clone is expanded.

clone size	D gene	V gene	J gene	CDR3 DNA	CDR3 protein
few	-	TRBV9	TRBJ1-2	TGTGCCAGCAGCCAAGGGGGATCTACCTTTAACTATGGCTACACCTTC	CASSQGGSTFNYGYTF
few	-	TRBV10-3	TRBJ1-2	TGTGCCGCCGGCGGGGGCCCAAGATATGGCTACACCTTC	CAAGGGPRYGYTF
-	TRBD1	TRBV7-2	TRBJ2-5	TGTGCCAGCAGCCGAACACAGGGGCAAGAGACCCAGTACTTC	CASSRTQGQETQYF
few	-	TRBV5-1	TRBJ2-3	TGCGCCAGCAGTCGGGATTCGAGCACAGATACGCAGTATTTT	CASSRDSSTDTQYF
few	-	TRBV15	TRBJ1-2	TGTGCCACCAGCACGGAGAGGGCCTATGGCTACACCTTC	CATSTERAYGYTF
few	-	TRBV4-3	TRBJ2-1	TGCGCCAGCAGCCGAAATACAGGCTTGTACAATGAGCAGTTCTTC	CASSRNTGLYNEQFF
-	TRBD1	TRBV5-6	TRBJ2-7	TGTGCCAGCAGCTGGAGGGGACAGGGGGCCTCCGAGCAGTACTTC	CASSWRGQGASEQYF
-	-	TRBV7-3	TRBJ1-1	TGTGCCACCGGAGAGGACGGGAACACTGAAGCTTTCTTT	CATGEDGNTEAFF
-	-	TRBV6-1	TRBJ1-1	TGTGCCAGCAGTCCGACGGGGACGACTGAAGCTTTCTTT	CASSPTGTTEAFF
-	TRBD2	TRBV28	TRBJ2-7	TGTGCCAGCACCCAAGGGACTAGCTCCTACGAGCAGTACTTC	CASTQGTSSYEQYF
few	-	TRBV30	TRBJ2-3	TGTGCCTGGAGTAAGCTCACAGATACGCAGTATTTT	CAWSKLTDTQYF
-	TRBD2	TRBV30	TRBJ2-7	TGTGCCTGGAGTCTAGCGGGGGGAACCGAGCAGTACTTC	CAWSLAGGTEQYF
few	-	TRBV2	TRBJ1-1	TGTGCCAGCAGCGGCTTAGACTTGGGTACTGAAGCTTTCTTT	CASSGLDLGTEAFF
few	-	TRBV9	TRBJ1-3	TGTGCCAGCAGCGTAGGACAGGTTGGAAACACCATATATTTT	CASSVGQVGNTIYF
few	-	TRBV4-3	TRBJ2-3	TGCGCCAGCAGCCAAGAAGGGCAGGTCGGCACAGATACGCAGTATTTT	CASSQEGQVGTDTQYF
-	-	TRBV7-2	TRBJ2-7	TGTGCCAGCAGCTTAAACCCCGGCCACTACGAGCAGTACTTC	CASSLNPGHYEQYF
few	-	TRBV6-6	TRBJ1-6	TGTGCCAGCAGTTACGGGGAACGTTCACCCCTCCACTTT	CASSYGERSPLHF
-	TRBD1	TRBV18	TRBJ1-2	TGTGCCAGCTCACCCGTGGCAGGGGGCCAAGACTATGGCTACACCTTC	CASSPVAGGQDYGYTF
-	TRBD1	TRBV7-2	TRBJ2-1	TGTGCCAGCAGCCCGTCAGGGGGCGGAAGCTCCTACAATGAGCAGTTCTTC	CASSPSGGGSSYNEQFF
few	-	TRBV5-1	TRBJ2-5	TGCGCCAGCAGCTCCGGACAGCAAGAGACCCAGTACTTC	CASSSGQQETQYF
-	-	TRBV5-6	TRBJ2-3	TGTGCCAGCAGCTTGGAGGGCGACTTCAGCACAGATACGCAGTATTTT	CASSLEGDFSTDTQYF
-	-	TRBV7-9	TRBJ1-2	TGTGCCACCCCTCCAGGGCGGGGGTCAGGCTATGGCTACACCTTC	CATPPGRGSGYGYTF
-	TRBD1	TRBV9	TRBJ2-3	TGTGCCAGCAGCGAGTGGGGCTCAGGGGGAAGGGCGGATACGCAGTATTTT	CASSEWGSGGRADTQYF
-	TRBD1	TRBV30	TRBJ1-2	TGTGCCTGGAGTACCACAGGGGGCCTCAGCTATGGCTACACCTTC	CAWSTTGGLSYGYTF
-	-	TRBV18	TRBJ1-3	TGTGCCAGCTCACCCTCGGCACCGAGCTCTGGAAACACCATATATTTT	CASSPSAPSSGNTIYF
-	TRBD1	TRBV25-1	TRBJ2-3	TGTGCCAGCAGAATCACAGGGGAAGCAGATACGCAGTATTTT	CASRITGEADTQYF
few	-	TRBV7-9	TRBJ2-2	TGTGCCAGCAGCTTACCATGGACCGGGGAGCTGTTTTTT	CASSLPWTGELFF
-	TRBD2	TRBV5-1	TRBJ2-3	TGCGCCAGCAGCTTACTCGCGGGGGAGACAGATACGCAGTATTTT	CASSLLAGETDTQYF
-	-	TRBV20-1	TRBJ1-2	TGCAGTGGAGTCTACTATGGCTACACCTTC	CSGVYYGYTF
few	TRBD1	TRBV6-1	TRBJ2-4	TGTGCCAGCAGTGAATGGGGGACAGGAGTAAACATTCAGTACTTC	CASSEWGTGVNIQYF
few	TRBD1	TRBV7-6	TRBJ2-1	TGTGCCAGCAGATCCGGGACAGGGAACAATGAGCAGTTCTTC	CASRSGTGNNEQFF
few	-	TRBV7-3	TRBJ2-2	TGTGCCAGCAGCTTAGCTCCAGACAGTCACACCGGGGAGCTGTTTTTT	CASSLAPDSHTGELFF
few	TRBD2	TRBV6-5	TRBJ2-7	TGTGCCAGCAGTCGGGACTACGACTACGAGCAGTACTTC	CASSRDYDYEQYF
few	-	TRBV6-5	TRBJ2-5	TGTGCCAGCAGTCAGGACGGCTTTGGCAAAGAGACCCAGTACTTC	CASSQDGFGKETQYF
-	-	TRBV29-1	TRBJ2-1	TGCAGCGTTGACGGGCAGGGGTTTAAGAATGAGCAGTTCTTC	CSVDGQGFKNEQFF
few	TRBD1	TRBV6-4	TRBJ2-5	TGTGCCAGCATGAGCATAAGGGGGCAGGAGACCCAGTACTTC	CASMSIRGQETQYF
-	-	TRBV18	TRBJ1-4	TGTGCCAGCTCACAACGGACTATCGGAACTAATGAAAAACTGTTTTTT	CASSQRTIGTNEKLFF
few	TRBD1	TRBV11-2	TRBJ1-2	TGTGCCAGCAGCTCCGAAACAGGGGTGAATGGCTACACCTTC	CASSSETGVNGYTF
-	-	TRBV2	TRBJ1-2	TGTGCCAGCAGGCTTGCCACATCGGGTCTTTGGGGCTACACCTTC	CASRLATSGLWGYTF
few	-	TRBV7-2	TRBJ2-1	TGTGCCAGCAGCCGGGCTATGGGGGCGTCCTACAATGAGCAGTTCTTC	CASSRAMGASYNEQFF
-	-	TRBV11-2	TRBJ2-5	TGTGCCAGCAGCTTAGCCGGAGTGGAGTCCCAGTACTTC	CASSLAGVESQYF
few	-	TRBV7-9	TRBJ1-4	TGTGCCAGCAGCCAGGGCCGCTCAGGGGAAAAACTGTTTTTT	CASSQGRSGEKLFF
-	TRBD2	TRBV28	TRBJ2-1	TGTGCCAGTCCCAAGCGGGGGGCCGAAACCTTGAATGAGCAGTTCTTC	CASPKRGAETLNEQFF
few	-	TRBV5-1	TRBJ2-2	TGCGCCAGCAGCCGCATTGAGGGGCGGAGCACCGGGGAGCTGTTTTTT	CASSRIEGRSTGELFF
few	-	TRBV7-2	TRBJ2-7	TGTGCCAGCAGCTTAGCCGTGGGGCAGGGATACGAGCAGTACTTC	CASSLAVGQGYEQYF
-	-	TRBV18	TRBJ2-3	TGTGCCAGCTCACCAGGAGAGGAAGATACGCAGTATTTT	CASSPGEEDTQYF